These 5 T cell receptor beta chains were sequenced from one sample in a study of Ad26.COV2.S vaccination and SARS-CoV-2 variants. The treatment: about 20 received Ad26.COV2.S at low or high dose, single or two shots; roughly five received placebo; per-sample allocation not given. Following the first vaccine or placebo injection, samples were taken on day 63. The table came from immunoSEQ multiplex PCR; TCRdb's copy has only in-frame clones and leaves some out. The repertoire has 500,000 or so clones, roughly 87% of them found once; the top ten carry roughly 13%. The sequencing here drew on peripheral blood, taken in a trial of Ad26.COV2.S vaccine versus placebo. Source of these receptors: a person aged 18-60 years who received the Ad26.COV2.S COVID-19 vaccine or a placebo.

The rearrangement joins TRBV19 to TRBJ1-1, with D uncertain. V was shortened by 5 bases and J by 1 base, with 11 bases between the two germline ends. This CDR3 is 14 amino acids long. Germline CDR1 is LNHDA and CDR2 is SQIVND (reference sequence). In DNA form, the CDR3 reads TGTGCCAGTAGTTTGGCGAACGGGAACACTGAAGCTTTCTTT. Amino acids: CASSLANGNTEAFF. Based on the CDR3 plus reference TRBV19 and TRBJ1-1, the full variable domain is DGGITQSPKYLFRKEGQNVTLSCEQNLNHDAMYWYRQDPGQGLRLIYYSQIVNDFQKGDIAEGYSVSREKKESFPLTVTSAQKNPTAFYLCASSLANGNTEAFFGQGTRLTVV.

The chain joins TRBV5-4 to TRBJ2-2; TRBD1 agrees at 10 bases. The germline V gene has CDR1 SGHNT and CDR2 YYREEE (reference sequence). After removal of 4 bases from V and 6 bases from J, the junction contained 15 bases not matched to a gene. The CDR3 runs 18 residues. The CDR3 loop is CASSPQPRQGALAGELFF. DNA for the CDR3: TGTGCCAGCAGCCCCCAACCAAGACAGGGGGCGCTCGCCGGGGAGCTGTTTTTT.

This rearrangement joins TRBV2 to TRBJ2-7; 9 positions match TRBD1. Trimming removed 6 bases from V and 3 bases from J; junction bases left unmatched: 3. CDR3 size: 13 residues. CDR1 and CDR2 (germline): SNHLY, FYNNEI. The CDR3 DNA reads as TGTGCCAGCAGGAGGACAGGGGTCTACGAGCAGTACTTC. This sequence encodes CASRRTGVYEQYF.

The chain combines TRBV5-1 with TRBJ2-7; D may be TRBD1 (6 bases). The V gene lost 3 bases and the J gene lost 2 bases, with 12 bases spanning the gap. In germline, CDR1 is SGHRS, CDR2 YFSETQ. CDR3 length equals 14 residues. CDR3 sequence: CASSSGTSAYEQYF. CDR3 DNA sequence: TGCGCCAGCAGCTCCGGGACAAGCGCCTACGAGCAGTACTTC.

V and J are TRBV5-4 and TRBJ1-3; D might be TRBD1 (5 bases). The CDR3 runs 15 residues. Germline assignment: CDR1 SGHNT and CDR2 YYREEE (reference sequence). Trimming took 0 bases from V and 4 from J, leaving 11 bases between them. The CDR3 region has the DNA TGTGCCAGCAGCTTGGGGGGGTTATCAGGAAACACCATATATTTT. Its translation is CASSLGGLSGNTIYF. Full variable domain (missing parts from reference TRBV5-4 and TRBJ1-3): ETGVTQSPTHLIKTRGQQVTLRCSSQSGHNTVSWYQQALGQGPQFIFQYYREEENGRGNFPPRFSGLQFPNYSSELNVNALELDDSALYLCASSLGGLSGNTIYFGEGSWLTVV.